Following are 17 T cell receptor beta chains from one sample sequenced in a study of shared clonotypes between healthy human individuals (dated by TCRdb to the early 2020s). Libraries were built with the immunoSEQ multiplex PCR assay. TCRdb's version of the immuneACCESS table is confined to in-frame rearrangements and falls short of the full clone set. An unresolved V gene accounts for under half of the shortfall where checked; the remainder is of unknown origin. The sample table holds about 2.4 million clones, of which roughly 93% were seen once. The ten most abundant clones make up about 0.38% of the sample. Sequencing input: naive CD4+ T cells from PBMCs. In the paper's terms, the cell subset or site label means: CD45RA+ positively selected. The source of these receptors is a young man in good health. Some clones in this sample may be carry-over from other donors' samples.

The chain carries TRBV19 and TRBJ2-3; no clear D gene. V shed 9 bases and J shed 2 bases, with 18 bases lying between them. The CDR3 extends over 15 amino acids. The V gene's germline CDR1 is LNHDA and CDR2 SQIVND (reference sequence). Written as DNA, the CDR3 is TGTGCCAGCTCCCGAACTGTCACGGTCACAGATACGCAGTATTTT. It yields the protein CASSRTVTVTDTQYF.

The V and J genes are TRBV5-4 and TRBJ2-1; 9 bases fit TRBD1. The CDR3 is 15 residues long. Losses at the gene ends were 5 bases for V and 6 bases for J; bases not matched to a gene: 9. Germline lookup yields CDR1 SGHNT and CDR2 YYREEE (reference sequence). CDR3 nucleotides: TGTGCCAGCAGTACAGGGGGCGCGGGTTCCAATGAGCAGTTCTTC. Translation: CASSTGGAGSNEQFF.

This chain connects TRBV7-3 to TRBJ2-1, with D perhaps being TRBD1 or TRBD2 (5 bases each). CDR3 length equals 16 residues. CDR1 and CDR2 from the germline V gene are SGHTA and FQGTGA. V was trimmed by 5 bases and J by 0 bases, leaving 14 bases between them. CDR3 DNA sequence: TGTGCCAGCAGCCCTGGGACCCCGAGCTCCTACAATGAGCAGTTCTTC. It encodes CASSPGTPSSYNEQFF. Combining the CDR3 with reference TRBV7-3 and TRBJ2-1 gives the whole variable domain GAGVSQTPSNKVTEKGKYVELRCDPISGHTALYWYRQSLGQGPEFLIYFQGTGAADDSGLPNDRFFAVRPEGSVSTLKIQRTERGDSAVYLCASSPGTPSSYNEQFFGPGTRLTVL.

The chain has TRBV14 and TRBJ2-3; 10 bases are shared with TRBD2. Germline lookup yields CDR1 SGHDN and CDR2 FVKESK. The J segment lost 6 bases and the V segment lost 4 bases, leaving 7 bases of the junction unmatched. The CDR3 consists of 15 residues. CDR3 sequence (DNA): TGTGCCAGCAGCCGACTAGCGGGTTCCTTGGATACGCAGTATTTT. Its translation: CASSRLAGSLDTQYF. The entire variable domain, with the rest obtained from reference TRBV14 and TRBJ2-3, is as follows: EAGVTQFPSHSVIEKGQTVTLRCDPISGHDNLYWYRRVMGKEIKFLLHFVKESKQDESGMPNNRFLAERTGGTYSTLKVQPAELEDSGVYFCASSRLAGSLDTQYFGPGTRLTVL.

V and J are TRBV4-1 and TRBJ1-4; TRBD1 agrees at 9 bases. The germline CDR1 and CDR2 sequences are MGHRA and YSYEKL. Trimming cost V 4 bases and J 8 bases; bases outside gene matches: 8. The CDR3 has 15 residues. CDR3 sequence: CASSLQRTGEEKLFF. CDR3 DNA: TGCGCCAGCAGCCTACAACGGACAGGGGAGGAAAAACTGTTTTTT.

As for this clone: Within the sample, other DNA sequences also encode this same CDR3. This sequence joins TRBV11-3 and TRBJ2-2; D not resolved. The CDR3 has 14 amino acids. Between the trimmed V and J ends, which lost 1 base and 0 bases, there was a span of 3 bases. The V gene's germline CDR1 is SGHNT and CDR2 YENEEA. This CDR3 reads CASSLGANTGELFF. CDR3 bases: TGTGCCAGCAGCTTAGGTGCGAACACCGGGGAGCTGTTTTTT.

CDR3: CASSPGAGPTDTQYF. The CDR3 DNA is TGTGCCAGCAGCCCCGGGGCGGGTCCCACAGATACGCAGTATTTT. The chain combines TRBV11-3 with TRBJ2-3; D assignment may be TRBD1 or TRBD2 (5 bases each). The CDR3 consists of 15 residues. The ends were cut back, 5 bases at V and 2 bases at J, with 14 bases in the middle. Germline CDR1 reads SGHNT; CDR2 reads YENEEA.

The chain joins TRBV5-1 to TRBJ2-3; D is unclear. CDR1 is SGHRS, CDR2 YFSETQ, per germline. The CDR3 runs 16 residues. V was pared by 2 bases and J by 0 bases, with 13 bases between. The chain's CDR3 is CASSLFSSSSTDTQYF. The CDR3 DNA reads TGCGCCAGCAGCTTATTTAGCAGCTCTAGCACAGATACGCAGTATTTT. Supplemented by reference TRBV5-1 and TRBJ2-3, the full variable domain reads KAGVTQTPRYLIKTRGQQVTLSCSPISGHRSVSWYQQTPGQGLQFLFEYFSETQRNKGNFPGRFSGRQFSNSRSEMNVSTLELGDSALYLCASSLFSSSSTDTQYFGPGTRLTVL.

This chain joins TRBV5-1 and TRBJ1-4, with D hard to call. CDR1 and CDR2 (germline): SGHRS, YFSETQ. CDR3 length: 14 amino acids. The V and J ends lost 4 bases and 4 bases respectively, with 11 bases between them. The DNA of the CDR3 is TGCGCCAGCAGCCGAGAAGCGTTTAATGAAAAACTGTTTTTT. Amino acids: CASSREAFNEKLFF.

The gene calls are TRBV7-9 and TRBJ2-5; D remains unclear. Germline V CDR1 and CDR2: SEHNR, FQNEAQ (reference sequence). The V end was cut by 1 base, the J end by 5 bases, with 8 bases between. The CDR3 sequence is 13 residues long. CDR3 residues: CASSLDGSETQYF. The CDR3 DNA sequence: TGTGCCAGCAGCTTAGACGGTTCCGAGACCCAGTACTTC.

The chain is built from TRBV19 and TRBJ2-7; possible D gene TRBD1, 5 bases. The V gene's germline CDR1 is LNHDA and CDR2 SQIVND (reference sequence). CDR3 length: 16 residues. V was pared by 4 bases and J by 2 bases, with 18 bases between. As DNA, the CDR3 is TGTGCCAGTAGTACCCTTGGTCGCCAGGGCCCCTACGAGCAGTACTTC. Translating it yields CASSTLGRQGPYEQYF.

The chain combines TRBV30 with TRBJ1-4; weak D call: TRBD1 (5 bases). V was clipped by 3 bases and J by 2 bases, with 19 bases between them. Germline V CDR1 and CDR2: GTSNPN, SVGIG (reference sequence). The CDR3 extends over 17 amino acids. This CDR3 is CAWRRGGPAGTNEKLFF. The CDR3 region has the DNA TGTGCCTGGAGGAGAGGCGGACCGGCAGGGACTAATGAAAAACTGTTTTTT.

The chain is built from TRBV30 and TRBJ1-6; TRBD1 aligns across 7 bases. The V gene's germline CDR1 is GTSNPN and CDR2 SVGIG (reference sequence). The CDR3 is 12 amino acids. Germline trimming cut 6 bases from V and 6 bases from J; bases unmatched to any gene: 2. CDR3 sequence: CACSGGNSPLHF. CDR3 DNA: TGTGCCTGCTCAGGGGGTAATTCACCCCTCCACTTT.

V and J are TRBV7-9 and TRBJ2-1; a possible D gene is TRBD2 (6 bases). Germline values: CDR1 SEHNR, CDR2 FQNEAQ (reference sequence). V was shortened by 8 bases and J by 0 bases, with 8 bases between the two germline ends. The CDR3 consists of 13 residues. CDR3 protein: CASRGSSYNEQFF. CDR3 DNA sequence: TGTGCCAGCCGGGGGAGCTCCTACAATGAGCAGTTCTTC.

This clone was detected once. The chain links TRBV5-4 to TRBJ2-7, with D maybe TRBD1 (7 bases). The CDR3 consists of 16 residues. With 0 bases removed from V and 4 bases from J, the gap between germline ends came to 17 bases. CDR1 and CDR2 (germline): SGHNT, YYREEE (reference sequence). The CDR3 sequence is CASSLASDREAYEQYF. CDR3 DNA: TGTGCCAGCAGCTTGGCCTCTGACAGGGAGGCTTACGAGCAGTACTTC.

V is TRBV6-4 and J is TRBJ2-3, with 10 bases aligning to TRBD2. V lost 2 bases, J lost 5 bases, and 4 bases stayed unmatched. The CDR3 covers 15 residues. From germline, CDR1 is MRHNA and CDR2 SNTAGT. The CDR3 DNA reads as TGTGCCAGCAGTGACGGGCTAGCGGGAGTAGATACGCAGTATTTT. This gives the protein CASSDGLAGVDTQYF.

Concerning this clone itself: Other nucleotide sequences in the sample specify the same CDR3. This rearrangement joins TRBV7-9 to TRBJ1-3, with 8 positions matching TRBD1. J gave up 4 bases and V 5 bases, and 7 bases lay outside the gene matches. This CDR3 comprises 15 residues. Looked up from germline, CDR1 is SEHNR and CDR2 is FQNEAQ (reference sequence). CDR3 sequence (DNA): TGTGCCAGCAGCGCCCGACAGGGGTCCGGAAACACCATATATTTT. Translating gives CASSARQGSGNTIYF.